A single sample gave rise to the 25 T cell receptor beta chains below, sequenced in a study of T-cell memory formation after mild COVID-19 (dated by TCRdb to 2020 to 2022). Preparation of the library involved 5' RACE. The listed sequencing device is Illumina NovaSeq 6000. Starting from the raw public reads, TCRdb applied fastp trimming at Q25, assembled clones with MiXCR and retained in-frame beta chains. CDR3 protein sequences are deduplicated, and each keeps its most common genes and DNA. Present in this sample are around 130,000 distinct CDR3 sequences, roughly 6% of which were seen just once. The ten largest make up 2% to 2.5% of the sample. Material: PBMCs or a T cell subset sorted from them (not recorded which). These receptors all stem from an adult woman who had mild COVID-19 (a few samples of this study predate the infection). The sample titles of this study are shuffled in the database, so cell type and time point are left out; the donor was told from shared clones.

This chain uses TRBV10-3 with TRBJ2-5; D is ambiguous. CDR3 length: 12 amino acids. Germline CDR1 reads ENHRY; CDR2 reads SYGVKD. The V end was cut by 4 bases, the J end by 5 bases, with 8 bases between. CDR3 DNA: TGTGCCATCAGTGGGTTGGGCGAGACCCAGTACTTC. This codes for CAISGLGETQYF.

The rearrangement uses TRBV12-3 or TRBV12-4 and TRBJ1-1; unclear D gene. Trimming removed 6 bases from V and 1 base from J, with 6 bases in between. This CDR3 region has 12 residues. CDR3 nucleotides: TGTGCCAGCAGGACCCCGAACACTGAAGCTTTCTTT. It codes for CASRTPNTEAFF.

This clonotype occurred a few times. The chain is built from TRBV28 and TRBJ2-5, with TRBD1 as a possible D gene (5 bases). The ends were cut back, 7 bases at V and 7 bases at J, with 13 bases in the middle. There are 12 residues in the CDR3. Germline values: CDR1 MDHEN, CDR2 SYDVKM. CDR3 DNA sequence: TGTGCCAGCAATCCAGGGAAGGGGACCCAGTACTTC. Translated, it gives CASNPGKGTQYF.

J is TRBJ2-3 and V is TRBV5-6, with D possibly matching TRBD2 (6 bases). CDR3 size: 14 residues. The V end was cut by 2 bases, the J end by 1 base, with 8 bases between. Germline CDR1 reads SGHDT; CDR2 reads YYEEEE. In DNA form, the CDR3 reads TGTGCCAGCAGCTTTAAGCGGGGCACAGATACGCAGTATTTT. This gives the protein CASSFKRGTDTQYF.

This clonotype came up many times. The chain links TRBV7-8 to TRBJ2-2; 7 nucleotides agree with TRBD1. The CDR3 runs 15 residues. Germline CDR1 reads SGHVS; CDR2 reads FQNEAQ. V shed 5 bases, J shed 2 bases, and the junction held 5 bases outside the gene matches. CDR3 bases: TGTGCCAGCAGCCTCCGGGACAGCAACACCGGGGAGCTGTTTTTT. The encoded protein is CASSLRDSNTGELFF.

This clonotype was seen ten or more times. This chain links TRBV12-3 or TRBV12-4 with TRBJ1-1; TRBD1 matches at 10 bases. The length of the CDR3 is 15 residues. V was pared by 5 bases and J by 3 bases, with 6 bases of the junction left unmatched. This CDR3 reads CASSPWDRGDTEAFF. For the CDR3, the DNA is TGTGCCAGCAGTCCCTGGGACAGGGGCGACACTGAAGCTTTCTTT.

This clonotype was seen a handful of times. The chain carries TRBV2 and TRBJ2-3; TRBD2 agrees at 10 bases. J gave up 5 bases and V 1 base, and 3 bases lay outside the gene matches. Germline V CDR1 and CDR2: SNHLY, FYNNEI. This CDR3 comprises 15 residues. The DNA for the CDR3 is TGTGCCAGCAGTGAAGAAGCGGGGGGGCAAGATACGCAGTATTTT. Its translation is CASSEEAGGQDTQYF.

The CDR3 bases are TGTGCCAGCAGCAGGCCTAATCAGCCCCAGCATTTT. Amino acid sequence: CASSRPNQPQHF. This sequence joins TRBV5-5 and TRBJ1-5; D is uncertain. Trimming stripped 4 bases from V and 4 bases from J, with 6 bases between. The CDR3 totals 12 residues. Germline V CDR1 and CDR2: SGHKS, YYEKEE (reference sequence).

This clonotype is medium-sized. CDR3 nucleotides: TGTGCCAGCAGCTTAGACGGGAGGGCCGCAGATACGCAGTATTTT. Translation: CASSLDGRAADTQYF. The chain joins TRBV7-3 to TRBJ2-3, with 8 bases lining up with TRBD2. With 2 bases clipped from V and 4 bases from J, the junction kept 5 bases outside the gene matches. Germline loops: CDR1 SGHTA, CDR2 FQGTGA. The CDR3 covers 15 residues.

The sample holds a few counts of this clonotype. The chain couples TRBV12-3 or TRBV12-4 to TRBJ2-6; TRBD2 might be the D (6 bases). The CDR3 extends over 18 amino acids. Trimming left V 2 bases short and J 3 bases short, with 17 bases between. The CDR3, as DNA: TGTGCCAGCAGTTTAAGGATGCCGGGGAGGAGTGGGGCCAACGTCCTGACTTTC. This sequence encodes CASSLRMPGRSGANVLTF.

This clonotype was found many times. The V call is TRBV5-1, the J call TRBJ2-1; 9 bases match TRBD1. J was trimmed by 10 bases and V by 6 bases; bases with no gene match: 11. The CDR3 length is 14 residues. The germline V gene encodes CDR1 SGHRS and CDR2 YFSETQ. The CDR3 DNA reads as TGCGCCAGCAACCGGGACAGGGATACCGGGGAGCAGTTCTTC. Translation: CASNRDRDTGEQFF.

This clonotype came up many times. V usage is TRBV7-2 and J usage is TRBJ2-1, with 9 positions matching TRBD2. Germline V gene data show CDR1 as SGHTA and CDR2 as FQGNSA. After removal of 3 bases from V and 8 bases from J, the junction contained 2 bases not matched to a gene. The CDR3 totals 13 residues. The chain's CDR3 is CASSFSGSYEQFF. The CDR3 DNA reads TGTGCCAGCAGCTTTAGCGGGAGCTATGAGCAGTTCTTC.

This clonotype was found a few times. The chain has TRBV29-1 and TRBJ2-7; 7 bases match TRBD2. The germline gives CDR1 SQVTM, CDR2 ANQGSEA. This CDR3 comprises 15 residues. With V trimmed by 1 base and J by 2 bases, 8 bases remained unmatched. The CDR3 coding sequence is TGCAGCGTTGAAGGTCCTAGCGGTCCTCCCTACGAGCAGTACTTC. It codes for CSVEGPSGPPYEQYF.

This clonotype was found a few times. The chain has TRBV7-9 and TRBJ2-1; 10 bases map to TRBD1. The V and J ends lost 4 bases and 12 bases, in that order; junction bases with no gene match: 15. This CDR3 is built from 16 residues. In germline, CDR1 is SEHNR, CDR2 FQNEAQ (reference sequence). The CDR3 reads CASSSYTGTGAEGQFF. CDR3 nucleotide sequence: TGTGCCAGCAGCTCGTACACCGGGACAGGGGCCGAGGGGCAGTTCTTC.

This clonotype was seen more than once but under ten times. The genes are TRBV3-1 and TRBJ2-7; tentative D call: TRBD1 (8 bases). Per germline, CDR1 LGHDT and CDR2 YNNKEL (reference sequence). Deletions cut 0 bases from V and 5 bases from J, with 17 bases between. This CDR3 has 16 residues. CDR3 sequence reads: CASSQDVWTGRDEQYF. In DNA, the CDR3 is TGTGCCAGCAGCCAAGATGTTTGGACAGGGAGGGACGAGCAGTACTTC.

This clonotype has more than one count but fewer than ten. The CDR3 region has the DNA TGTGCCAGCAGCTTGGTGGCGGACACCGGGGAGCTGTTTTTT. Protein: CASSLVADTGELFF. The J gene is TRBJ2-2, the V gene TRBV5-4; unclear D gene. Trimming removed 0 bases at V and 3 bases at J, with 6 bases between. The germline V gene has CDR1 SGHNT and CDR2 YYREEE (reference sequence). CDR3 size: 14 residues.

This clonotype was seen a few times. V is TRBV6-6 and J is TRBJ2-7; D is uncertain. Germline values: CDR1 MNHNY, CDR2 SVGAGI (reference sequence). The CDR3 totals 13 residues. The V end was cut by 2 bases, the J end by 11 bases, with 16 bases between. The CDR3 region has the DNA TGTGCCAGCAGTTACACCGCCTATATGGAGAAGTACTTC. Translated: CASSYTAYMEKYF.

This clonotype was counted between two and nine times. The rearrangement links TRBV10-3 to TRBJ1-2, with D unclear. Germline CDR1 is ENHRY and CDR2 is SYGVKD. The CDR3 covers 10 residues. V was pared by 8 bases and J by 6 bases, with 7 bases between. The CDR3 region has the DNA TGTGCCATCGGTGCAAATGGCTACACCTTC. It yields the protein CAIGANGYTF.

This clonotype has at least ten counts. An end of the junction does not agree with germline; a read error may underlie this. The chain employs TRBV7-2 and TRBJ2-2, with D possibly matching TRBD1 (5 bases). The CDR3 runs to 14 residues. Germline assignment: CDR1 SGHTA and CDR2 FQGNSA. The CDR3 nucleotides are TGTGCCAGCAGCATAGCAGGGTACACCGGGGAGCTGTTTTTT. It specifies CASSIAGYTGELFF. Full variable domain (outside the CDR3, taken from reference TRBV7-2 and TRBJ2-2): GAGVSQSPSNKVTEKGKDVELRCDPISGHTALYWYRQSLGQGLEFLIYFQGNSAPDKSGLPSDRFSAERTGGSVSTLTIQRTQQEDSAVYLCASSIAGYTGELFFGEGSRLTVL.

This clonotype was counted many times. The rearrangement joins TRBV12-3 or TRBV12-4 to TRBJ2-2; D call uncertain. The CDR3 has 11 amino acids. Deletions cut 4 bases from V and 8 bases from J, with 5 bases between. DNA of the CDR3: TGTGCCAGCAGTTCGGGTGGGGAGCTGTTTTTT. It yields the protein CASSSGGELFF.

CDR3 loop: CAGRGIHEQYF. In DNA, the CDR3 is TGTGCCGGGAGGGGTATCCACGAGCAGTACTTC. The chain couples TRBV9 to TRBJ2-7; 7 positions match TRBD2. Trimming at V came to 10 bases and at J to 5 bases, leaving 6 bases not matched to a gene. CDR1 SGDLS and CDR2 YYNGEE come from the germline V gene. This CDR3 has 11 residues.

A few counts support this clonotype. The rearrangement uses TRBV3-1 and TRBJ2-2; possibly TRBD1 for D (6 bases). This CDR3 contains 16 residues. Trimming cost V 0 bases and J 1 base, with 9 bases left between them. Germline V gene sequence: CDR1 LGHDT, CDR2 YNNKEL (reference sequence). CDR3: CASSQDRGWNTGELFF. CDR3 DNA: TGTGCCAGCAGCCAAGACAGGGGATGGAACACCGGGGAGCTGTTTTTT.

This clonotype was recorded many times. The chain combines TRBV7-8 with TRBJ2-3, with a tentative D call TRBD1 (5 bases). CDR1 is SGHVS, CDR2 FQNEAQ, per germline. Trimming cost V 7 bases and J 0 bases, with 17 bases left between them. This CDR3 comprises 16 residues. The CDR3 loop reads CASILQSRQSTDTQYF. Written as DNA, the CDR3 is TGTGCCAGCATCCTACAGTCGAGACAGAGCACAGATACGCAGTATTTT.

The rearrangement links TRBV3-1 to TRBJ2-7, with D possibly matching TRBD1 (6 bases). V lost 5 bases and J lost 4, with 12 bases in between. The CDR3 extends over 13 amino acids. CDR1 is LGHDT, CDR2 YNNKEL, per germline (reference sequence). The CDR3 DNA reads TGTGCCAGCAGCGGCCGGACAGCTTACGAGCAGTACTTC. Residues: CASSGRTAYEQYF.

V usage is TRBV11-2 and J usage is TRBJ1-2, with D uncertain. Trimming took 2 bases from V and 3 from J, leaving 19 bases between them. This CDR3 spans 17 amino acids. Germline values: CDR1 SGHAT, CDR2 FQNNGV. The CDR3 DNA reads TGTGCCAGCAGCTTAACCGATCAACAGACGGGTCACTATGGCTACACCTTC. Translated, it gives CASSLTDQQTGHYGYTF. The entire variable domain, with the rest obtained from reference TRBV11-2 and TRBJ1-2, is as follows: EAGVAQSPRYKIIEKRQSVAFWCNPISGHATLYWYQQILGQGPKLLIQFQNNGVVDDSQLPKDRFSAERLKGVDSTLKIQPAKLEDSAVYLCASSLTDQQTGHYGYTFGSGTRLTVV.